The 25 T cell receptor beta chains below all came from one sample that was sequenced in a study of blood T cell repertoires in COVID-19. TCRdb keeps only in-frame clones here, not all; method: immunoSEQ multiplex PCR. The sample has some 150,000 clones, 75% to 80% seen once; the top ten hold roughly 1.5%. The sequencing sample was made of peripheral blood. Receptors originate from a man older than 75 with acute or convalescent COVID-19.

This clone was detected once. The V gene is TRBV5-1, the J gene TRBJ2-3, with a tentative D call TRBD1 (6 bases). Per the germline V gene, CDR1 is SGHRS and CDR2 is YFSETQ. CDR3 length: 14 amino acids. V lost 0 bases, J lost 5 bases, and 10 bases lay in between. CDR3 sequence reads: CASSLDRAEDTQYF. As DNA, the CDR3 is TGCGCCAGCAGCTTGGACAGGGCGGAAGATACGCAGTATTTT.

The chain couples TRBV6-5 to TRBJ2-7; 11 nucleotides match TRBD1. The CDR3 is made up of 15 amino acids. In germline, CDR1 is MNHEY, CDR2 SVGAGI. With 4 bases clipped from V and 3 bases from J, the junction kept 5 bases outside the gene matches. The CDR3: CASSFRDRGDYEQYF. The CDR3, as DNA: TGTGCCAGCAGTTTTCGGGACAGGGGGGACTACGAGCAGTACTTC.

The chain combines TRBV29-1 with TRBJ1-2; D may be TRBD1 (6 bases). This CDR3 has 14 residues. V was cut by 3 bases and J by 4 bases, with 15 bases left in between. From germline, CDR1 is SQVTM and CDR2 ANQGSEA. The CDR3 loop is CSVDPGHPGYGYTF. The CDR3 nucleotides read TGCAGCGTTGACCCGGGACACCCCGGCTATGGCTACACCTTC.

The chain couples TRBV6-5 to TRBJ2-5; 9 nucleotides match TRBD1. The CDR3 covers 14 residues. Germline CDR1 reads MNHEY; CDR2 reads SVGAGI. V was pared by 10 bases and J by 5 bases, with 11 bases of the junction left unmatched. CDR3 in amino acids: CATKEQGASETQYF. CDR3 nucleotides: TGTGCCACCAAGGAACAGGGGGCATCCGAGACCCAGTACTTC.

The table lists this clone with a few counts. This chain joins TRBV5-1 and TRBJ2-3, with 7 bases lining up with TRBD1. J was trimmed by 2 bases and V by 1 base; bases with no gene match: 16. The germline V gene has CDR1 SGHRS and CDR2 YFSETQ. This CDR3 is built from 19 residues. CDR3 bases: TGCGCCAGCAGCTTGATGTTTTCGGGGTTTGGGACAGTCACAGATACGCAGTATTTT. It specifies CASSLMFSGFGTVTDTQYF. The whole variable domain, filled in from reference TRBV5-1 and TRBJ2-3, reads KAGVTQTPRYLIKTRGQQVTLSCSPISGHRSVSWYQQTPGQGLQFLFEYFSETQRNKGNFPGRFSGRQFSNSRSEMNVSTLELGDSALYLCASSLMFSGFGTVTDTQYFGPGTRLTVL.

The V gene is TRBV24-1, the J gene TRBJ1-2; D perhaps matches TRBD1 (6 bases). The CDR3 runs 14 residues. Trimming stripped 3 bases from V and 0 bases from J, with 7 bases between. The V gene's germline CDR1 is KGHDR and CDR2 SFDVKD. The CDR3 sequence is CATSDGTSNYGYTF. In nucleotides, the CDR3 is TGTGCCACCAGTGATGGGACATCTAACTATGGCTACACCTTC.

Only a few counts were recorded for this clone. The chain recombines TRBV3-1 (or the pseudogene TRBV3-2) with TRBJ2-2; tentatively, D is TRBD1 (6 bases). CDR1 LGHDT and CDR2 YNNKEL come from the germline V gene (reference sequence). The CDR3 length is 15 residues. V was cut by 1 base and J by 4 bases, with 10 bases left in between. The CDR3 sequence is CASSQAGAATGELFF. The DNA for the CDR3 is TGTGCCAGCAGCCAAGCAGGGGCGGCCACCGGGGAGCTGTTTTTT.

The rearrangement joins TRBV20-1 to TRBJ2-5; 14 nucleotides match TRBD2. V was clipped by 3 bases and J by 4 bases; unmatched bases: 10. There are 17 residues in the CDR3. From germline, CDR1 is DFQATT and CDR2 SNEGSKA (reference sequence). The CDR3 coding sequence is TGCAGTGCTAGTCTGGACGGGACTAGCGGGGGAGGAGAGACCCAGTACTTC. Its protein product is CSASLDGTSGGGETQYF.

This clone was seen a handful of times. The rearrangement uses TRBV4-2 and TRBJ2-3; perhaps TRBD1 as D (5 bases). The germline V and J ends were trimmed by 1 base and 6 bases, with 14 bases remaining between them. The CDR3 has 15 amino acids. Germline-derived CDR1 and CDR2 are LGHNA and YNFKEQ. The CDR3 DNA is TGTGCCAGCAGCCAAGTGGACAACACGGCGGATACGCAGTATTTT. Protein sequence: CASSQVDNTADTQYF.

This rearrangement joins TRBV14 to TRBJ1-2; D gene uncertain. CDR1 and CDR2 from the germline V gene are SGHDN and FVKESK. Trimming took off 4 bases at V and 7 bases at J, with 13 bases between the two ends. The CDR3 is 13 residues long. CDR3 in amino acids: CASSPMETGGYTF. As DNA, the CDR3 is TGTGCCAGCAGCCCTATGGAGACCGGTGGCTACACCTTC. Supplemented by reference TRBV14 and TRBJ1-2, the full variable domain reads EAGVTQFPSHSVIEKGQTVTLRCDPISGHDNLYWYRRVMGKEIKFLLHFVKESKQDESGMPNNRFLAERTGGTYSTLKVQPAELEDSGVYFCASSPMETGGYTFGSGTRLTVV.

The rearrangement links TRBV6-5 to TRBJ2-5; tentatively, D is TRBD2 (5 bases). This CDR3 has 12 amino acids. Germline lookup yields CDR1 MNHEY and CDR2 SVGAGI. Trimming removed 7 bases at V and 7 bases at J, with 13 bases between. For the CDR3, the DNA is TGTGCCAGCAAAGCTACCGCGGGGACCCAGTACTTC. Residues: CASKATAGTQYF.

The chain uses TRBV24-1 and TRBJ2-3; TRBD2 matches 9 bases. This CDR3 is 17 amino acids long. Losses at the gene ends were 3 bases for V and 0 bases for J; bases not matched to a gene: 6. Germline V gene data show CDR1 as KGHDR and CDR2 as SFDVKD. CDR3 nucleotide sequence: TGTGCCACCAGTGATGCTGGTCTAGCGGGGAGCACAGATACGCAGTATTTT. Its translation: CATSDAGLAGSTDTQYF.

This chain uses TRBV2 with TRBJ1-2, with a weak D call TRBD1 (6 bases). V lost 1 base and J 7 bases, leaving 13 bases between the germline ends. The germline V gene encodes CDR1 SNHLY and CDR2 FYNNEI. The CDR3 is made up of 14 amino acids. The CDR3 spells CASSEVVAGAGYTF. DNA of the CDR3: TGTGCCAGCAGTGAAGTCGTAGCAGGGGCTGGCTACACCTTC.

This sequence joins TRBV5-1 and TRBJ2-3; 8 nucleotides line up with TRBD1. J lost 3 bases, V lost 4 bases, and 7 bases had no gene match. This CDR3 spans 15 amino acids. Looked up from germline, CDR1 is SGHRS and CDR2 is YFSETQ. CDR3 sequence: CASSPGQGGTDTQYF. DNA of the CDR3: TGCGCCAGCAGCCCCGGACAGGGAGGAACAGATACGCAGTATTTT. Together with reference TRBV5-1 and TRBJ2-3, the CDR3 gives the full variable domain: KAGVTQTPRYLIKTRGQQVTLSCSPISGHRSVSWYQQTPGQGLQFLFEYFSETQRNKGNFPGRFSGRQFSNSRSEMNVSTLELGDSALYLCASSPGQGGTDTQYFGPGTRLTVL.

In this sample, this clone turned up a few times. This chain links TRBV6-5 with TRBJ1-1; weak D call: TRBD1 (5 bases). The CDR3 is made up of 13 amino acids. The V end lost 8 bases, the J end lost 11 bases, and 21 bases lay between the germline ends. Germline CDR1 and CDR2: MNHEY and SVGAGI. The CDR3 DNA reads as TGTGCCAGCCGTCCGCGGGGCCGGTCTTGGGCTTTCTTT. It is translated as CASRPRGRSWAFF.

This clone was detected once. The chain carries TRBV11-2 and TRBJ2-3; D not resolved. The germline V gene encodes CDR1 SGHAT and CDR2 FQNNGV. V dropped 0 bases and J dropped 4 bases, with 8 bases sitting between them. This CDR3 spans 14 amino acids. In nucleotides, the CDR3 is TGTGCCAGCAGCTTAGATCAAGTAGCAGATACGCAGTATTTT. Encoded protein: CASSLDQVADTQYF. Filled out from reference TRBV11-2 and TRBJ2-3, the complete variable domain reads EAGVAQSPRYKIIEKRQSVAFWCNPISGHATLYWYQQILGQGPKLLIQFQNNGVVDDSQLPKDRFSAERLKGVDSTLKIQPAKLEDSAVYLCASSLDQVADTQYFGPGTRLTVL.

The J gene is TRBJ1-5, the V gene TRBV19, with 9 bases fitting TRBD1. Trimming cost V 5 bases and J 2 bases; bases outside gene matches: 10. CDR3 length: 17 amino acids. Per germline, CDR1 LNHDA and CDR2 SQIVND (reference sequence). CDR3 amino acids: CASSLQGASYGNQPQHF. CDR3 bases: TGTGCCAGTAGTTTACAGGGGGCGAGCTATGGCAATCAGCCCCAGCATTTT.

The CDR3 loop is CASSLAPGVTYEQYV. CDR3 DNA sequence: TGTGCCAGCAGCTTGGCCCCCGGGGTTACCTACGAGCAGTACGTC. V and J are TRBV5-8 and TRBJ2-7; possibly TRBD2 for D (5 bases). CDR1 SGHTS and CDR2 YDEGEE come from the germline V gene. Trimming removed 0 bases from V and 2 bases from J, with 12 bases in between. The CDR3 extends over 15 amino acids.

The chain couples TRBV19 to TRBJ1-2, with 10 bases aligning to TRBD1. The germline V gene encodes CDR1 LNHDA and CDR2 SQIVND (reference sequence). The CDR3 is 15 residues long. V lost 4 bases to trimming and J lost 5 bases; unmatched junction nucleotides: 7. The CDR3 DNA follows: TGTGCCAGTAGTAATTGGGGGACAGGGGAATATGGCTACACCTTC. Translated, it gives CASSNWGTGEYGYTF.

This rearrangement joins TRBV18 to TRBJ1-2, with TRBD1 identical over 7 bases. The CDR3 has 13 residues. J gave up 3 bases and V 6 bases, and 4 bases lay outside the gene matches. Germline-derived CDR1 and CDR2 are KGHSH and LQKENI. The chain's CDR3 is CASSFQGDYGYTF. Written as DNA, the CDR3 is TGTGCCAGCTCTTTTCAGGGGGACTATGGCTACACCTTC.

A word on this clone: The identical CDR3 is also encoded by other nucleotide sequences in the sample. V usage is TRBV6-5 and J usage is TRBJ1-5; 12 bases match TRBD1. Germline CDR1 reads MNHEY; CDR2 reads SVGAGI. CDR3 length equals 15 residues. J was trimmed by 5 bases and V by 6 bases; bases with no gene match: 5. The CDR3: CASRAGTGGYQPQHF. CDR3 coding DNA: TGTGCCAGCAGGGCCGGGACAGGGGGCTATCAGCCCCAGCATTTT.

This clone has only a few counts. The chain is built from TRBV19 and TRBJ1-5, with D uncertain. There are 14 residues in the CDR3. Germline V lookup: CDR1 LNHDA, CDR2 SQIVND (reference sequence). V was cut by 5 bases and J by 4 bases, with 12 bases left in between. The CDR3 region is CASSLNGVNQPQHF. In DNA, the CDR3 is TGTGCCAGTAGTCTGAACGGTGTAAATCAGCCCCAGCATTTT.

The CDR3 here is CASSERAGGVRIDQPQHF. The CDR3 nucleotides are TGTGCCAGCAGTGAAAGGGCAGGGGGCGTTAGAATCGATCAGCCCCAGCATTTT. The V call is TRBV2, the J call TRBJ1-5, with 8 bases fitting TRBD1. Germline CDR1 SNHLY, CDR2 FYNNEI. V was clipped by 2 bases and J by 5 bases; unmatched bases: 14. This CDR3 has 18 residues.

This chain uses TRBV19 with TRBJ1-2, with 7 bases matching TRBD1. The CDR3 length is 14 residues. Germline CDR1 is LNHDA and CDR2 is SQIVND (reference sequence). V gave up 4 bases and J gave up 3 bases; unmatched junction bases: 5. The CDR3 loop is CASSSLQGDYGYTF. The CDR3 coding sequence is TGTGCCAGTAGTAGCCTCCAGGGGGACTATGGCTACACCTTC.

This clone has a single count. The gene calls are TRBV2 and TRBJ2-7; D uncertain. Trimming took off 6 bases at V and 6 bases at J, with 18 bases between the two ends. The germline V gene has CDR1 SNHLY and CDR2 FYNNEI. This CDR3 region has 14 residues. CDR3 in DNA: TGTGCCAGCAGCGCAATCTCTGGTAGTGGCGAGCAGTACGTC. It yields the protein CASSAISGSGEQYV.